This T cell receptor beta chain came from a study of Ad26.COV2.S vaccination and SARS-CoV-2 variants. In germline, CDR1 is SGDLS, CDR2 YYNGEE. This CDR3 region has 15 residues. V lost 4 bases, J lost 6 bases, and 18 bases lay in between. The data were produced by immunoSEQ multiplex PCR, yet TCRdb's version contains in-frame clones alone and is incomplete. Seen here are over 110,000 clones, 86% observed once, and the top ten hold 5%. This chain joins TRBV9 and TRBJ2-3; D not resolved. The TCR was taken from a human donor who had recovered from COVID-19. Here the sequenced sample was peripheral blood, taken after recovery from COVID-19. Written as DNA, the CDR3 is TGTGCCAGCAGCTCTCGACACCAGTCCGCCGATACGCAGTATTTT. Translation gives CASSSRHQSADTQYF.